The sequence of this T cell receptor (beta chain) was determined in a study of a mutant IDH1 vaccine in newly diagnosed glioma. About the study: Vaccination began 4-6 weeks post radiotherapy alone, or with temozolomide cycles. Findings and caveats of the study: It was over 85% of patients that developed vaccine-induced immune responses.

This clone was detected once. The antigen is unknown. Time point described: week 47, end of study. Every single dose of the vaccine, 300 ug of mutant IDH1 20-mer peptide, came with topical imiquimod. The patients received vaccinations eight times, in weeks 1, 3, 5, 7, 11, 15, 19 and 23. New WHO grade 3 or 4 IDH1-mutant, ATRX-lost astrocytomas were present in all donors. Data came from immunoSEQ multiplex PCR; TCRdb stores just in-frame clones and leaves some out. The data hold under 40,000 clones, with more than 65% observed a single time. The V gene's germline CDR1 is KGHSH and CDR2 LQKENI. The CDR3 covers 13 residues. V gave up 6 bases and J gave up 7 bases, with 12 bases separating them.

Specimen: PBMCs, collected from a glioma patient whose treatment included an IDH1 peptide vaccine. The chain uses TRBV18 and TRBJ2-2; weak D call: TRBD2 (6 bases). The clonotype was recovered from a man aged 25-45 years with glioma. CDR3 nucleotides: TGTGCCAGCTCCGGGACTGCTAGCGGGGAGCTGTTTTTT. Encoded protein: CASSGTASGELFF. The full variable domain, its missing parts supplied by reference TRBV18 and TRBJ2-2, is NAGVMQNPRHLVRRRGQEARLRCSPMKGHSHVYWYRQLPEEGLKFMVYLQKENIIDESGMPKERFSAEFPKEGPSILRIQQVVRGDSAAYFCASSGTASGELFFGEGSRLTVL.